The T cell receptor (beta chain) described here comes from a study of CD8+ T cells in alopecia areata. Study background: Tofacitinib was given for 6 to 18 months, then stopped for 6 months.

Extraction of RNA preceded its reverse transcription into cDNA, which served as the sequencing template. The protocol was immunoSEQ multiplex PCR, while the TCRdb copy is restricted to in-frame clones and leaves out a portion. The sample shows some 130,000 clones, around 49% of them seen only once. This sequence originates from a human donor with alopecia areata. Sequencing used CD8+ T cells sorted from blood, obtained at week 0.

The CDR3 DNA follows: TGTGCCAGCAGTACCCACAGGGAGGCCGGGGAGCTGTTTTTT. Encoded protein: CASSTHREAGELFF. The chain employs TRBV27 and TRBJ2-2; D possibly matches TRBD1 or TRBD2 (6 bases each). Germline loops: CDR1 MNHEY, CDR2 SMNVEV (reference sequence). Trimming stripped 5 bases from V and 6 bases from J, with 13 bases between. This CDR3 is built from 14 residues.